These T cell receptor beta chains were read from a single sample in a study of blood T cell repertoires in COVID-19. Libraries were prepared by immunoSEQ multiplex PCR; TCRdb keeps only in-frame clonotypes and omits some of them. The sample carries some 200,000 clones, about 88% recorded once. The sequenced material came from peripheral blood. These receptor sequences come from a man aged 35 to 55 with active or convalescent COVID-19. The CDR3 runs from the conserved cysteine through the conserved F or W. The order of the fields is D gene, V gene, clone size, J gene, CDR3 length, CDR3 protein, CDR3 DNA. D genes are given only for firm matches. The size entry is marked missing in some rows and otherwise reads once, few, many or a size class.

>.|TRBV5-5|once|TRBJ2-5|11
CASSLSETQYF
TGTGCCAGCAGCTTGTCGGAGACCCAGTACTTC
>.|TRBV5-1|.|TRBJ2-1|11
CASGTGNEQFF
TGCGCCAGCGGAACAGGCAATGAGCAGTTCTTC
>TRBD1|TRBV14|once|TRBJ2-2|15
CASSQMTGWTGELFF
TGTGCCAGCAGCCAGATGACAGGGTGGACCGGGGAGCTGTTTTTT
>TRBD2|TRBV5-1|.|TRBJ2-7|14
CASSTQRGSYEQYF
TGCGCCAGCAGTACCCAGCGGGGCTCCTACGAGCAGTACTTC
>.|TRBV5-4|.|TRBJ1-1|13
CASSLEQETEAFF
TGTGCCAGCAGCTTGGAACAGGAGACTGAAGCTTTCTTT
>TRBD2|TRBV19|.|TRBJ2-1|16
CASSIGGTSGSDEQFF
TGTGCCAGTAGTATAGGGGGGACTAGCGGGAGCGATGAGCAGTTCTTC
>.|TRBV5-6|.|TRBJ1-3|13
CASSLAGVNTIYF
TGTGCCAGCAGCTTGGCGGGGGTAAACACCATATATTTT
>.|TRBV19|few|TRBJ1-4|15
CASSYGGAGNEKLFF
TGTGCCAGTAGTTATGGAGGGGCCGGGAATGAAAAACTGTTTTTT
>.|TRBV2|.|TRBJ1-6|19
CASSELLSGTPKSNSPLHF
TGTGCCAGCAGTGAACTCCTTTCCGGGACACCGAAGTCGAATTCACCCCTCCACTTT
>TRBD1|TRBV7-8|.|TRBJ2-7|15
CASSSPTGVSYEQYF
TGTGCCAGCAGCTCCCCGACAGGGGTATCCTACGAGCAGTACTTC
>TRBD2|TRBV11-2|.|TRBJ2-5|14
CASSTGGSGATQYF
TGTGCCAGCAGCACCGGGGGTAGCGGGGCGACCCAGTACTTC
>.|TRBV4-3|.|TRBJ2-2|19
CASSQDATYGGINTGELFF
TGCGCCAGCAGCCAGGACGCCACCTACGGCGGGATTAACACCGGGGAGCTGTTTTTT
>TRBD1|TRBV4-2|.|TRBJ1-2|16
CASSHAQGQANYGYTF
TGTGCCAGCAGCCATGCTCAAGGACAGGCTAACTATGGCTACACCTTC
>.|TRBV6-1|once|TRBJ2-7|16
CASSEGRQGLAYEQYF
TGTGCCAGCAGTGAAGGGCGGCAGGGGCTGGCCTACGAGCAGTACTTC
>.|TRBV7-2|.|TRBJ1-2|15
CASRPGQYSPYGYTF
TGTGCCAGCAGACCCGGACAGTATTCACCTTATGGCTACACCTTC
>TRBD1|TRBV12-3/TRBV12-4|.|TRBJ1-2|12
CASTKDRGTYTF
TGTGCCAGCACCAAGGACAGGGGTACCTACACCTTC
>TRBD1|TRBV28|once|TRBJ1-5|15
CASSGTGGKSQPQHF
TGTGCCAGCAGTGGGACAGGGGGCAAGAGTCAGCCCCAGCATTTT
>TRBD2|TRBV10-3|.|TRBJ2-3|16
CAISESGEPSTDTQYF
TGTGCCATCAGTGAGAGCGGGGAACCTAGCACAGATACGCAGTATTTT
>TRBD1|TRBV11-2|.|TRBJ2-5|15
CASSDVNRGQETQYF
TGTGCCAGCAGCGACGTCAACAGGGGCCAAGAGACCCAGTACTTC
>.|TRBV6-2/TRBV6-3|.|TRBJ1-2|13
CASSYLALAGYTF
TGTGCCAGCAGTTACTTAGCCTTGGCGGGCTACACCTTC
>TRBD2|TRBV3-1/TRBV3-2|.|TRBJ2-4|16
CASRDSRGLAENIQYF
TGTGCCAGCAGAGATTCCCGGGGACTAGCGGAAAACATTCAGTACTTC
>TRBD1|TRBV5-6|.|TRBJ2-7|15
CASSEGDRVTYEQYF
TGTGCCAGCAGCGAAGGGGACAGGGTTACCTACGAGCAGTACTTC
>.|TRBV18|few|TRBJ1-2|16
CASSPQTGHSNYGYTF
TGTGCCAGCTCACCACAAACGGGACACTCTAACTATGGCTACACCTTC
>TRBD1|TRBV18|.|TRBJ1-2|13
CASSPGQGRGYTF
TGTGCCAGCTCACCGGGACAGGGCAGGGGCTACACCTTC
>TRBD1|TRBV18|once|TRBJ2-7|16
CASSPPIGQGAYEQYF
TGTGCCAGCTCACCACCGATCGGACAGGGGGCCTACGAGCAGTACTTC
>TRBD2|TRBV6-5|.|TRBJ2-7|14
CASRLGLGTYEQYF
TGTGCCAGCAGACTGGGACTAGGGACCTACGAGCAGTACTTC
>.|TRBV7-3|.|TRBJ2-1|13
CASSRGRNNEQFF
TGTGCCAGCAGCAGAGGGAGGAACAATGAGCAGTTCTTC
>.|TRBV21-1|.|TRBJ2-1|19
CASSTCPGQGEGSYNEQFF
TGTGCCAGCAGCACCTGTCCGGGACAGGGGGAAGGGTCCTACAATGAGCAGTTCTTC
>TRBD1|TRBV29-1|.|TRBJ1-2|13
CSVVGGQGFGYTF
TGCAGCGTTGTAGGGGGACAGGGGTTTGGCTACACCTTC
>.|TRBV19|.|TRBJ1-5|15
CASSFLGLRNQPQHF
TGTGCCAGTAGTTTTCTTGGTCTGAGAAATCAGCCCCAGCATTTT
>.|TRBV6-2/TRBV6-3|.|TRBJ1-5|13
CASSPDSRQPQHF
TGTGCCAGCAGCCCGGACAGTAGACAGCCCCAGCATTTT
>TRBD1|TRBV29-1|.|TRBJ1-5|12
CSVGQGGQPQHF
TGCAGCGTGGGACAGGGTGGTCAGCCCCAGCATTTT
>.|TRBV10-2|.|TRBJ2-7|13
CASRDSGFYEQYF
TGCGCCAGCAGGGACAGCGGCTTCTACGAGCAGTACTTC
>.|TRBV7-6|.|TRBJ1-1|16
CASSLAAGMGNTEAFF
TGTGCCAGCAGCTTAGCGGCAGGGATGGGGAACACTGAAGCTTTCTTT
>TRBD2|TRBV7-2|.|TRBJ2-1|18
CASSLDPPSGGAGNEQFF
TGTGCCAGCAGCTTAGATCCGCCTAGCGGGGGGGCAGGCAATGAGCAGTTCTTC
>.|TRBV3-1/TRBV3-2|few|TRBJ2-3|14
CASSASGLTDTQYF
TGTGCCAGCAGCGCTAGTGGACTCACAGATACGCAGTATTTT
>.|TRBV4-3|.|TRBJ1-1|15
CASSQESRGNTEAFF
TGCGCCAGCAGCCAAGAGTCCCGCGGGAACACTGAAGCTTTCTTT
>.|TRBV4-2|.|TRBJ2-1|14
CASSQGQGSNEQFF
TGTGCCAGCAGCCAAGGGCAGGGTAGTAATGAGCAGTTCTTC
>TRBD1|TRBV27|.|TRBJ2-2|15
CASSAGTGGFAELFF
TGTGCCAGCAGTGCCGGGACAGGGGGCTTTGCGGAGCTGTTTTTT
>TRBD1|TRBV28|.|TRBJ1-5|15
CASSLDRDRGVSQHF
TGTGCCAGCAGTCTAGACAGGGACCGAGGGGTCTCCCAGCATTTT
>.|TRBV10-3|.|TRBJ2-5|13
CATSGRDQETQYF
TGTGCCACCTCGGGCAGGGACCAAGAGACCCAGTACTTC